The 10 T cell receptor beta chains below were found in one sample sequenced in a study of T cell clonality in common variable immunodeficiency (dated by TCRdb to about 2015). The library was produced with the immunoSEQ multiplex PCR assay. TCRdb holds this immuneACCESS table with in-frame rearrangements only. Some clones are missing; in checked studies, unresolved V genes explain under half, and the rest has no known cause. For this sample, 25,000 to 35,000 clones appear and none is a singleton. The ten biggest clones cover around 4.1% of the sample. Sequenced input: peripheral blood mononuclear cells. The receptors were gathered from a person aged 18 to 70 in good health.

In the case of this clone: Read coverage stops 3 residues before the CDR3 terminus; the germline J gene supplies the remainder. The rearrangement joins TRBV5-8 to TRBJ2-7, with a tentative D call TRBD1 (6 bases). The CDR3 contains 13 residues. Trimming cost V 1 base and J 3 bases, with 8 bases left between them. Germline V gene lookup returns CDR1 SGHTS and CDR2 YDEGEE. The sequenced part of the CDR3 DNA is TGTGCCAGCAGCTTGCAGGACAGCTACGAG. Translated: CASSLQDSYE. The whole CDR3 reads CASSLQDSYEQYF.

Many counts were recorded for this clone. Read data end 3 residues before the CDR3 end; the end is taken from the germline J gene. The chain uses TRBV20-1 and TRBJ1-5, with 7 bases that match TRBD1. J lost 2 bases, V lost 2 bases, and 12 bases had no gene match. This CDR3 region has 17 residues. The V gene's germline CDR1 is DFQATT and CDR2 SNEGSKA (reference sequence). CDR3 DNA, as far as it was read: TGCAGTGCTAGAACCACAACAGGGGCGGTGGGCAATCAGCCC. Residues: CSARTTTGAVGNQP. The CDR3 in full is CSARTTTGAVGNQPQHF.

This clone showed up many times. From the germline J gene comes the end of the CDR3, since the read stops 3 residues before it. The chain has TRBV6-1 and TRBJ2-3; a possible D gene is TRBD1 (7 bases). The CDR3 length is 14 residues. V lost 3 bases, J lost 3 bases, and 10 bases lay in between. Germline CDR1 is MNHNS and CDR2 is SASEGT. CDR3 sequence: CASSDRGRTDTQYF. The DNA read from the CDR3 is TGTGCCAGCAGTGACAGGGGGAGGACAGATACG.

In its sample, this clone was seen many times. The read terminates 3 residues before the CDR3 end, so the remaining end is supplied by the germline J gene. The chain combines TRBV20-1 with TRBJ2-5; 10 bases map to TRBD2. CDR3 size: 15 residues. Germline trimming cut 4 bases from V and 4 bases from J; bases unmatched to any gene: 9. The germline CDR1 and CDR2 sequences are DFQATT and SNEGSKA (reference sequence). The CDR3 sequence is CSATPSGRVGETQYF. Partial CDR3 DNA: TGCAGTGCTACCCCTAGCGGGAGAGTAGGAGAGACC.

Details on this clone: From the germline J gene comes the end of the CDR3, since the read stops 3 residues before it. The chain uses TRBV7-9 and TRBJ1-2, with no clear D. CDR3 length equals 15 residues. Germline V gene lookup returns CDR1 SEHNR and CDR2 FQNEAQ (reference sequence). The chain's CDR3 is CASSLRGGSYNDYTF. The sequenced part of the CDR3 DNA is TGTGCCAGCAGCTTACGAGGAGGGTCCTACAATGAC.

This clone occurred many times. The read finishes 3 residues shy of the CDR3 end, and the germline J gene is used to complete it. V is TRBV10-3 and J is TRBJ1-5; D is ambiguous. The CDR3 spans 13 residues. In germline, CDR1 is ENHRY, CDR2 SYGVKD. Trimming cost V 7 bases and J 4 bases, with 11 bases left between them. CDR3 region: CAITIDLNQPQHF. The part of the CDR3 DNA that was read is TGTGCCATCACTATAGACTTGAATCAGCCC.

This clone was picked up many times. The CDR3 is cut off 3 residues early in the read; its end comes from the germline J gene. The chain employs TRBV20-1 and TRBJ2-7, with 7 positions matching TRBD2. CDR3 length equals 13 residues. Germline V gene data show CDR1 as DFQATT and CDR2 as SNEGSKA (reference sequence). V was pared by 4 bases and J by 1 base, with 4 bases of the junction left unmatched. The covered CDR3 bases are TGCAGTGCTACCAGCGGGGAGTCCTACGAG. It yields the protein CSATSGESYE. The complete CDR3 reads CSATSGESYEQYF.

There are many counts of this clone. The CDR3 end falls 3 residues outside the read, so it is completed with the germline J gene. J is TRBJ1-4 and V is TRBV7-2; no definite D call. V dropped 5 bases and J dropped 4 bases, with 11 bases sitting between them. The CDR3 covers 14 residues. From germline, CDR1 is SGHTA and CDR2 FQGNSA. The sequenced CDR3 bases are TGTGCCAGCAGCCGACCCCAGGATAATGAAAAA. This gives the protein CASSRPQDNEK. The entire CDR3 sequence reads CASSRPQDNEKLFF.

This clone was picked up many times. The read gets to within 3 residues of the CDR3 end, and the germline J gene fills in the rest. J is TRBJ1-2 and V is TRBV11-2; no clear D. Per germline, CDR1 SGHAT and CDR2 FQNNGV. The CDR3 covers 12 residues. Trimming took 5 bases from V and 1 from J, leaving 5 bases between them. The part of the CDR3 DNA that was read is TGTGCCAGCAGCCAGGTTAACTATGGC. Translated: CASSQVNYG. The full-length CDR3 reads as CASSQVNYGYTF.

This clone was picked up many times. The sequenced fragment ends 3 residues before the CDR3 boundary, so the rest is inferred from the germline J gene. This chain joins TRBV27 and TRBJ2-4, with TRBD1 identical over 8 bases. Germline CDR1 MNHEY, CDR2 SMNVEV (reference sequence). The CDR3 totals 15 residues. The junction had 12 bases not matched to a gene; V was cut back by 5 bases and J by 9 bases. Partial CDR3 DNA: TGTGCCAGCAGTCCACACTCCCCCGGGACAGGCATT. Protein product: CASSPHSPGTGI. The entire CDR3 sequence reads CASSPHSPGTGIQYF.